What follows are 14 T cell receptor beta chains derived from one specimen sequenced in a study of technical replicates of blood from a handful of donors. Sequenced by immunoSEQ multiplex PCR; TCRdb stores in-frame clones only, minus some. The table lists roughly 80,000 clones, just under 95% of them singletons, with approximately 0.45% in the top ten. Specimen: T cells isolated from PBMCs. The source is a human donor in good health.

V usage is TRBV7-3 and J usage is TRBJ1-2; D possibly corresponds to TRBD1 (5 bases). V was cut by 1 base and J by 4 bases, with 10 bases left in between. Germline CDR1 SGHTA, CDR2 FQGTGA. CDR3 size: 14 residues. This CDR3 reads CASSLNPDSYGYTF. The CDR3 coding sequence is TGTGCCAGCAGCTTAAACCCAGACAGCTATGGCTACACCTTC.

The CDR3 DNA follows: TGTGCCAGCAGCTTAATATCCCGGGGTCCGGGGGATACGCAGTATTTT. This gives the protein CASSLISRGPGDTQYF. The V gene is TRBV5-6, the J gene TRBJ2-3; D may be TRBD2 (5 bases). With 2 bases removed from V and 6 bases from J, the gap between germline ends came to 19 bases. There are 16 residues in the CDR3. Per the germline V gene, CDR1 is SGHDT and CDR2 is YYEEEE.

The chain has TRBV4-2 and TRBJ2-7; 9 positions match TRBD2. The CDR3 has 16 residues. V lost 0 bases to trimming and J lost 6 bases; unmatched junction nucleotides: 9. CDR1 is LGHNA, CDR2 YNFKEQ, per germline. CDR3 sequence reads: CASSQDGAGGRSEQYF. CDR3 in DNA: TGTGCCAGCAGCCAAGATGGAGCGGGAGGACGTAGCGAGCAGTACTTC.

This sequence joins TRBV28 and TRBJ2-3; TRBD2 matches 8 bases. V was clipped by 2 bases and J by 1 base; unmatched bases: 8. The CDR3 runs to 17 residues. CDR1 and CDR2 from the germline V gene are MDHEN and SYDVKM. The CDR3 loop reads CASSLPGGPFGTDTQYF. The CDR3 DNA reads TGTGCCAGCAGTTTACCGGGAGGGCCTTTCGGCACAGATACGCAGTATTTT. Complete variable domain (other parts from reference TRBV28 and TRBJ2-3): DVKVTQSSRYLVKRTGEKVFLECVQDMDHENMFWYRQDPGLGLRLIYFSYDVKMKEKGDIPEGYSVSREKKERFSLILESASTNQTSMYLCASSLPGGPFGTDTQYFGPGTRLTVL.

The gene calls are TRBV9 and TRBJ1-3; D uncertain. The CDR3 runs 14 residues. V dropped 1 base and J dropped 0 bases, with 5 bases sitting between them. The germline gives CDR1 SGDLS, CDR2 YYNGEE. CDR3 region: CASSVRSSGNTIYF. In DNA form, the CDR3 reads TGTGCCAGCAGCGTACGGAGCTCTGGAAACACCATATATTTT.

The chain uses TRBV7-2 and TRBJ2-7; TRBD1 agrees at 10 bases. Germline V lookup: CDR1 SGHTA, CDR2 FQGNSA. Trimming at V came to 1 base and at J to 4 bases, leaving 4 bases not matched to a gene. The CDR3 runs to 15 residues. DNA of the CDR3: TGTGCCAGCAGCTTAGGGGGACAGGGGACATACGAGCAGTACTTC. Protein product: CASSLGGQGTYEQYF.

The chain carries TRBV4-1 and TRBJ2-1, with D possibly being TRBD2 (7 bases). Trimming removed 4 bases from V and 0 bases from J, with 13 bases in between. From germline, CDR1 is MGHRA and CDR2 YSYEKL. The length of the CDR3 is 16 residues. CDR3 nucleotide sequence: TGCGCCAGCAGCCTAGAGGGGGGGCCCTCCTACAATGAGCAGTTCTTC. Translating gives CASSLEGGPSYNEQFF.

The CDR3 DNA follows: TGTGCCAGCTCCGGTTCCTACGAGCAGTACTTC. It codes for CASSGSYEQYF. The gene calls are TRBV28 and TRBJ2-7; D gene uncertain. With 8 bases removed from V and 1 base from J, the gap between germline ends came to 6 bases. Germline values: CDR1 MDHEN, CDR2 SYDVKM. The CDR3 totals 11 residues.

The rearrangement joins TRBV10-3 to TRBJ1-1; TRBD1 matches at 7 bases. CDR1 is ENHRY, CDR2 SYGVKD, per germline. CDR3 size: 14 residues. V dropped 7 bases and J dropped 3; count of bases not matched to a gene: 8. The CDR3 sequence: CAINKDREDTEAFF. The CDR3, as DNA: TGTGCCATCAATAAAGACAGGGAGGACACTGAAGCTTTCTTT.

The chain is built from TRBV9 and TRBJ2-2; the match to TRBD2 covers 8 bases. The length of the CDR3 is 16 residues. Germline V CDR1 and CDR2: SGDLS, YYNGEE. V dropped 3 bases and J dropped 6; count of bases not matched to a gene: 10. The CDR3 sequence: CASSGVERELPGELFF. CDR3 nucleotide sequence: TGTGCCAGCAGCGGCGTGGAGCGGGAGTTGCCCGGGGAGCTGTTTTTT.

This chain connects TRBV11-2 to TRBJ2-5, with 8 nucleotides matching TRBD1. The CDR3 runs to 14 residues. Trimming removed 6 bases from V and 0 bases from J; junction bases left unmatched: 3. The V gene's germline CDR1 is SGHAT and CDR2 FQNNGV. CDR3 bases: TGTGCCAGCAGGGACAGGGTGTACCAAGAGACCCAGTACTTC. It encodes CASRDRVYQETQYF.

This chain joins TRBV27 and TRBJ2-1; D is undetermined. This CDR3 is built from 14 residues. Germline V gives CDR1 MNHEY, CDR2 SMNVEV (reference sequence). V gave up 4 bases and J gave up 1 base, with 8 bases separating them. The CDR3 reads CASSSMRSYNEQFF. CDR3 DNA sequence: TGTGCCAGCAGTTCAATGCGTTCCTACAATGAGCAGTTCTTC.

The chain carries TRBV18 and TRBJ2-2, with TRBD2 matching 8 bases. Germline V gene data show CDR1 as KGHSH and CDR2 as LQKENI. The length of the CDR3 is 16 residues. The trim removed 3 bases at V and 3 bases at J, leaving 6 bases unmatched. The DNA of the CDR3 is TGTGCCAGCTCACCCCGCGCGGGAGGAGACACCGGGGAGCTGTTTTTT. It encodes CASSPRAGGDTGELFF.

The rearrangement joins TRBV28 to TRBJ2-7, with D possibly matching TRBD2 (5 bases). Germline V gene data show CDR1 as MDHEN and CDR2 as SYDVKM. Trimming left V 6 bases short and J 6 bases short, with 12 bases between. The CDR3 has 12 residues. For the CDR3, the DNA is TGTGCCAGCAGCTGGGCGGGCGGCGAGCAGTACTTC. Translated: CASSWAGGEQYF.